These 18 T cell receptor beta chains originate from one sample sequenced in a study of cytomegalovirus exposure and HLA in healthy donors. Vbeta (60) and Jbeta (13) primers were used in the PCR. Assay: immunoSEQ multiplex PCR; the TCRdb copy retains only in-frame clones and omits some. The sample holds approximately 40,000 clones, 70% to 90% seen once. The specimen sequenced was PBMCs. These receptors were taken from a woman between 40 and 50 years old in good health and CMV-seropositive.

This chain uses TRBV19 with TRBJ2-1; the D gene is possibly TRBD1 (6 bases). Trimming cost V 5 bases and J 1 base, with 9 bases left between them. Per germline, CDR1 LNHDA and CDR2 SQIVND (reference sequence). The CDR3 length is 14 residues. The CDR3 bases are TGTGCCAGTAGTCCAGGGGATTCCTACAATGAGCAGTTCTTC. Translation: CASSPGDSYNEQFF.

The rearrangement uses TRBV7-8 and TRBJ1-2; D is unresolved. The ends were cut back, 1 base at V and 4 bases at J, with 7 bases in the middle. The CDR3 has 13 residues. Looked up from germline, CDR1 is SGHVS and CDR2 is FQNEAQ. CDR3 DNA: TGTGCCAGCAGCTTAGGAGGAACCTATGGCTACACCTTC. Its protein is CASSLGGTYGYTF.

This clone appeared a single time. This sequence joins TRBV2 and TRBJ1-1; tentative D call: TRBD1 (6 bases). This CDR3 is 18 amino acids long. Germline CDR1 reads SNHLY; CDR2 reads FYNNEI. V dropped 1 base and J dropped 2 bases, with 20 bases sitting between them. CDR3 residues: CASSEVLGRGTGNTEAFF. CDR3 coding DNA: TGTGCCAGCAGTGAAGTACTAGGCAGGGGAACCGGTAACACTGAAGCTTTCTTT.

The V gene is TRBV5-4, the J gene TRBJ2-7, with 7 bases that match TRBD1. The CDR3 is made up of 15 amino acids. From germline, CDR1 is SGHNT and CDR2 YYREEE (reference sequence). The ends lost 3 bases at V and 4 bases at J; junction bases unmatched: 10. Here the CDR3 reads CASSSSNRGRYEQYF. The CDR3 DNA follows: TGTGCCAGCAGCTCCTCCAATAGGGGGCGGTACGAGCAGTACTTC.

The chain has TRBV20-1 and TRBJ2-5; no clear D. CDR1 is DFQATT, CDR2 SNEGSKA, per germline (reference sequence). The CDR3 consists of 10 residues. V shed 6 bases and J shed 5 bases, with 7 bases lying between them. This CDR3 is CSAPRETQYF. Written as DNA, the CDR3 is TGCAGTGCCCCCCGTGAGACCCAGTACTTC.

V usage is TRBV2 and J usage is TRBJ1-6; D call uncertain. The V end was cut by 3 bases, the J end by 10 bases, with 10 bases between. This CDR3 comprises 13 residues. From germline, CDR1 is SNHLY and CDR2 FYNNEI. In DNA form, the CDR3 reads TGTGCCAGCAGTGAGAGGGTTCGGTCACCCCTCCACTTT. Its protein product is CASSERVRSPLHF.

Here the CDR3 reads CASSSQGAGTEAFF. The CDR3 DNA is TGTGCCAGCAGCTCTCAGGGGGCTGGGACTGAAGCTTTCTTT. This chain joins TRBV11-2 and TRBJ1-1; 8 bases agree with TRBD1. The CDR3 length is 14 residues. The V gene's germline CDR1 is SGHAT and CDR2 FQNNGV. The J segment lost 5 bases and the V segment lost 4 bases, leaving 6 bases of the junction unmatched. The full variable domain, rest sourced from reference TRBV11-2 and TRBJ1-1, is EAGVAQSPRYKIIEKRQSVAFWCNPISGHATLYWYQQILGQGPKLLIQFQNNGVVDDSQLPKDRFSAERLKGVDSTLKIQPAKLEDSAVYLCASSSQGAGTEAFFGQGTRLTVV.

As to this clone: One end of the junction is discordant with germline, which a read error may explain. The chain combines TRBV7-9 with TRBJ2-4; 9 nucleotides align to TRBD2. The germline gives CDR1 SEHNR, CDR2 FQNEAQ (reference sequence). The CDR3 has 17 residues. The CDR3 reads CSSSYASGGLAKNIQYF. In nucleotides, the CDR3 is TGTTCCAGCAGCTACGCCAGCGGGGGGCTAGCCAAAAACATTCAGTACTTC. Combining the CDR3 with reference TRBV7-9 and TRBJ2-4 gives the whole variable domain DTGVSQNPRHKITKRGQNVTFRCDPISEHNRLYWYRQTLGQGPEFLTYFQNEAQLEKSRLLSDRFSAERPKGSFSTLEIQRTEQGDSAMYLCSSSYASGGLAKNIQYFGAGTRLSVL.

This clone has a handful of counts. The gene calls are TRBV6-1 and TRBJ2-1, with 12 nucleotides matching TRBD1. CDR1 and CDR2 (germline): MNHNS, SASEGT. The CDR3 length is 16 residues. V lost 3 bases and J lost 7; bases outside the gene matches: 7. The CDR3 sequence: CASSETPGQGANEQFF. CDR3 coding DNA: TGTGCCAGCAGTGAGACCCCGGGACAGGGGGCGAATGAGCAGTTCTTC.

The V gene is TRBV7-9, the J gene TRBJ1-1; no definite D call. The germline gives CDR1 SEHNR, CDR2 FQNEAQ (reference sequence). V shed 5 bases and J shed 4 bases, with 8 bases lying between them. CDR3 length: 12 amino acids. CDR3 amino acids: CASSPQVTEAFF. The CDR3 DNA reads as TGTGCCAGCAGCCCCCAGGTCACTGAAGCTTTCTTT.

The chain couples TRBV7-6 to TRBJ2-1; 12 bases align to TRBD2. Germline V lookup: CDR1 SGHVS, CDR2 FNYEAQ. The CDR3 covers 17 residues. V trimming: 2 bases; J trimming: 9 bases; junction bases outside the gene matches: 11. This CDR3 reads CASSLRASGGARGEQFF. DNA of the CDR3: TGTGCCAGCAGCTTAAGGGCTAGCGGGGGGGCCCGTGGTGAGCAGTTCTTC. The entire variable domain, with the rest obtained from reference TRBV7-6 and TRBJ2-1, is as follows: GAGVSQSPRYKVTKRGQDVALRCDPISGHVSLYWYRQALGQGPEFLTYFNYEAQQDKSGLPNDRFSAERPEGSISTLTIQRTEQRDSAMYRCASSLRASGGARGEQFFGPGTRLTVL.

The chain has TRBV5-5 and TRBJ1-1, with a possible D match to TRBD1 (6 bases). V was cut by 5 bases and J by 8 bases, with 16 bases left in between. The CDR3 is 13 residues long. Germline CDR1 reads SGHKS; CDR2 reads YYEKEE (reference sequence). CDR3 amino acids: CASRTGPGTEAFF. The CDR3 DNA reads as TGTGCCAGCAGAACCGGCCCCGGGACAGAAGCTTTCTTT.

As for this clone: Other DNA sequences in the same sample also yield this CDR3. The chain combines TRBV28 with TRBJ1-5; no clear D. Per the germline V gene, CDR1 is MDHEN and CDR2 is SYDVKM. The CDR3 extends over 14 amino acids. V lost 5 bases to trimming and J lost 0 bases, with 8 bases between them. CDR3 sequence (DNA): TGTGCCAGCAGTCCGGGAGGTAGCAATCAGCCCCAGCATTTT. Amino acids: CASSPGGSNQPQHF.

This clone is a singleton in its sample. The CDR3 DNA follows: TGTGCCAGCAGTTTTAAAGGAGGTCAGCCCCAGCATTTT. Translating it yields CASSFKGGQPQHF. The rearrangement joins TRBV27 to TRBJ1-5, with D hard to call. CDR3 length: 13 amino acids. Trimming removed 3 bases from V and 6 bases from J, with 9 bases in between. Germline-derived CDR1 and CDR2 are MNHEY and SMNVEV (reference sequence).

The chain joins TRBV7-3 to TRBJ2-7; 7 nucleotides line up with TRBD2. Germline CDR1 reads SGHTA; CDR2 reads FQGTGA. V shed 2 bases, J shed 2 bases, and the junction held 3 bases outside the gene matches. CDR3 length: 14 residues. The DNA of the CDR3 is TGTGCCAGCAGCTTATCTAGCGGAACCTACGAGCAGTACTTC. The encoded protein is CASSLSSGTYEQYF.

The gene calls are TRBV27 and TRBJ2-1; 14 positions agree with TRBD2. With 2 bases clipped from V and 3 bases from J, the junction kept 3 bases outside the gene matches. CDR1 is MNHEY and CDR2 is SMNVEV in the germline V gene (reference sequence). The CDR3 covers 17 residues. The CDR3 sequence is CASSLDGLAGGYNEQFF. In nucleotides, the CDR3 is TGTGCCAGCAGTTTAGACGGACTAGCGGGGGGCTACAATGAGCAGTTCTTC.

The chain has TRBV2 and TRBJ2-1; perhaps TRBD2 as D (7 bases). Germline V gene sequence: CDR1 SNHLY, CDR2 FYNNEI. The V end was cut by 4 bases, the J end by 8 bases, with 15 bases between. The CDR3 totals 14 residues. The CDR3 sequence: CASSVLGGRDEQFF. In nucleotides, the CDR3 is TGTGCCAGCAGTGTGCTGGGGGGGCGGGATGAGCAGTTCTTC. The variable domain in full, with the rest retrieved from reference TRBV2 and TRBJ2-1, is EPEVTQTPSHQVTQMGQEVILRCVPISNHLYFYWYRQILGQKVEFLVSFYNNEISEKSEIFDDQFSVERPDGSNFTLKIRSTKLEDSAMYFCASSVLGGRDEQFFGPGTRLTVL.

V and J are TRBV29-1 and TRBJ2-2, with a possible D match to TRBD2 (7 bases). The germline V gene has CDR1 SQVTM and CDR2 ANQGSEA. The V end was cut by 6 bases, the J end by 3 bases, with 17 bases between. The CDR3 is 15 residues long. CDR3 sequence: CSVASRGRDTGELFF. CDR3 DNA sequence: TGCAGCGTAGCTTCGCGGGGGCGCGACACCGGGGAGCTGTTTTTT.